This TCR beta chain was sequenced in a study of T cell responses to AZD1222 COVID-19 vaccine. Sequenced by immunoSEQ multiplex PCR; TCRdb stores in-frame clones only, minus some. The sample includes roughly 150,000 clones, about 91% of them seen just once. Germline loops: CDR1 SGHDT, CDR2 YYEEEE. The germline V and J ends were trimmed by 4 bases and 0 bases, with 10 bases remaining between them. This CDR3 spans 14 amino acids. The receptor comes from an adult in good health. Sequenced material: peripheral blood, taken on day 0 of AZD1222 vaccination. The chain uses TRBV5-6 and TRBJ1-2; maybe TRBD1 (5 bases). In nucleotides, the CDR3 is TGTGCCAGCAGCCCTGTAGGGGCTAACTATGGCTACACCTTC. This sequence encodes CASSPVGANYGYTF. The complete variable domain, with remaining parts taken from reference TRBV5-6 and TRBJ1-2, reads DAGVTQSPTHLIKTRGQQVTLRCSPKSGHDTVSWYQQALGQGPQFIFQYYEEEERQRGNFPDRFSGHQFPNYSSELNVNALLLGDSALYLCASSPVGANYGYTFGSGTRLTVV.